This paragraph covers one T cell receptor beta chain sequence. This record comes from a study of blood T cell repertoires in COVID-19. Germline V lookup: CDR1 SGHKS, CDR2 YYEKEE (reference sequence). Between the trimmed V and J ends, which lost 2 bases and 4 bases, there was a span of 9 bases. This CDR3 has 13 residues. Study processing details: Quantification of nucleated cells was approximated via reference gene primer amplification. Libraries were prepared by immunoSEQ multiplex PCR; TCRdb keeps only in-frame clonotypes and omits some of them. Clone size and V and J calls were adopted from that table, with D and trimming inferred from the DNA. The sample lists just over 300,000 clones, nearly 90% seen once, with approximately 1.8% in the top ten.

The genes are TRBV5-5 and TRBJ1-2; D unclear. The receptor's source is a woman aged 25 to 45 with COVID-19, enrolled during active disease. Input material: peripheral blood. The CDR3: CASSLRGSYGYTF. CDR3 bases: TGTGCCAGCAGCTTACGGGGTAGCTATGGCTACACCTTC.